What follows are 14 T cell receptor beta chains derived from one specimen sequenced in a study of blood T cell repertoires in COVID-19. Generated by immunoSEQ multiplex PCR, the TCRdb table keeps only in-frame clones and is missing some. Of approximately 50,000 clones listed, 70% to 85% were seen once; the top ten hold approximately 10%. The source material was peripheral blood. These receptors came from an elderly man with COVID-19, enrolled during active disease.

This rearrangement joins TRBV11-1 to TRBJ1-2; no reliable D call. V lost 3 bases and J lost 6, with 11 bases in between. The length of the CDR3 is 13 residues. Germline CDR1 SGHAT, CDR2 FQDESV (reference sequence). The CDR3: CASSLSPENGYTF. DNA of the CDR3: TGTGCCAGCAGCTTGTCCCCGGAGAATGGCTACACCTTC.

CDR3 DNA: TGTGCCAGCAGTTACTTCCCGCAGGGTACCACCGGGGAGCTGTTTTTT. Protein product: CASSYFPQGTTGELFF. The chain recombines TRBV6-5 with TRBJ2-2; perhaps TRBD1 as D (5 bases). Trimming took off 1 base at V and 4 bases at J, with 13 bases between the two ends. The CDR3 spans 16 residues. CDR1 is MNHEY and CDR2 is SVGAGI in the germline V gene.

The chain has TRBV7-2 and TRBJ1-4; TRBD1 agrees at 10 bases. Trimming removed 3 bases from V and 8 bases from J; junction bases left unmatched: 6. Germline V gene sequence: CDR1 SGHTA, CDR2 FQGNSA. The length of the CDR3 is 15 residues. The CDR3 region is CASSLVGQGREKLFF. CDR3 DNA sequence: TGTGCCAGCAGCTTGGTGGGACAGGGGCGCGAAAAACTGTTTTTT. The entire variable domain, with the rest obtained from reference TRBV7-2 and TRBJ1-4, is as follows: GAGVSQSPSNKVTEKGKDVELRCDPISGHTALYWYRQSLGQGLEFLIYFQGNSAPDKSGLPSDRFSAERTGGSVSTLTIQRTQQEDSAVYLCASSLVGQGREKLFFGSGTQLSVL.

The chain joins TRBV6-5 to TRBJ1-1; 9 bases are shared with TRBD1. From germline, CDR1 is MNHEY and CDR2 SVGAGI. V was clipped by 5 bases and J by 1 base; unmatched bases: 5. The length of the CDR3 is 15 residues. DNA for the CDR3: TGTGCCAGCAGTCCACAGGGGGCGTCGAACACTGAAGCTTTCTTT. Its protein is CASSPQGASNTEAFF.

CDR3: CASSVFRGESPLHF. DNA for the CDR3: TGCGCCAGCTCCGTCTTCAGGGGAGAGTCACCCCTCCACTTT. This rearrangement joins TRBV5-1 to TRBJ1-6, with D possibly being TRBD1 (6 bases). The CDR3 extends over 14 amino acids. Per the germline V gene, CDR1 is SGHRS and CDR2 is YFSETQ. Trimming left V 7 bases short and J 10 bases short, with 18 bases between.

CDR3 sequence reads: CSARVGGGYTF. CDR3 coding DNA: TGCAGTGCTAGAGTAGGGGGTGGCTACACCTTC. V is TRBV20-1 and J is TRBJ1-2; D may be TRBD1 (6 bases). There are 11 residues in the CDR3. V was pared by 1 base and J by 7 bases, with 7 bases between. Germline loops: CDR1 DFQATT, CDR2 SNEGSKA (reference sequence).

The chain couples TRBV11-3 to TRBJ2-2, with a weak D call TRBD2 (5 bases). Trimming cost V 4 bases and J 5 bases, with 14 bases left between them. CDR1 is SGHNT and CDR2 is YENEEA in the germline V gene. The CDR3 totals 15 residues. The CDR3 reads CASSSEVRGTGELFF. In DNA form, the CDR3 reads TGTGCCAGCAGCTCGGAGGTCAGAGGTACCGGGGAGCTGTTTTTT.

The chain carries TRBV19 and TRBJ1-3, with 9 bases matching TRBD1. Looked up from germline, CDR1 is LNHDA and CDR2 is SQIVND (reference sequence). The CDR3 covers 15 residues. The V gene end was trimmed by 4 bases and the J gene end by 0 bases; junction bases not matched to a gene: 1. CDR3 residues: CASSTDRGSGNTIYF. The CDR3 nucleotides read TGTGCCAGTAGTACGGACAGGGGCTCTGGAAACACCATATATTTT. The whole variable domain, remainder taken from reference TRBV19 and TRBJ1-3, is DGGITQSPKYLFRKEGQNVTLSCEQNLNHDAMYWYRQDPGQGLRLIYYSQIVNDFQKGDIAEGYSVSREKKESFPLTVTSAQKNPTAFYLCASSTDRGSGNTIYFGEGSWLTVV.

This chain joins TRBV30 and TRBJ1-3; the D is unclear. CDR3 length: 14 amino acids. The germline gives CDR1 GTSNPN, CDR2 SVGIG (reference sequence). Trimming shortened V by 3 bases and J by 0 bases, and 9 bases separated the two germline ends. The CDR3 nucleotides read TGTGCCTGGAGCCCCGGGATCTCTGGAAACACCATATATTTT. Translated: CAWSPGISGNTIYF.

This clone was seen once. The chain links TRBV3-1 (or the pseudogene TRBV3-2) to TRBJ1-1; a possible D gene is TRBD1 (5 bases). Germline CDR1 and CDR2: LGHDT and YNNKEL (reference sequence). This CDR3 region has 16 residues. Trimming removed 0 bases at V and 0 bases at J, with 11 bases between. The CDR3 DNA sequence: TGTGCCAGCAGCCAAGATCTGCCAGGGTTGAACACTGAAGCTTTCTTT. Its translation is CASSQDLPGLNTEAFF.

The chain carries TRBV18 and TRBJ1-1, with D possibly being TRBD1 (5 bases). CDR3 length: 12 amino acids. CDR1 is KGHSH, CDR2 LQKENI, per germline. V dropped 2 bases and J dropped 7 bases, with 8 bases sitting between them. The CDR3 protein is CASSPLTDEAFF. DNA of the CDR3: TGTGCCAGCTCACCATTGACAGATGAAGCTTTCTTT. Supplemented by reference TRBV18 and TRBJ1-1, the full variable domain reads NAGVMQNPRHLVRRRGQEARLRCSPMKGHSHVYWYRQLPEEGLKFMVYLQKENIIDESGMPKERFSAEFPKEGPSILRIQQVVRGDSAAYFCASSPLTDEAFFGQGTRLTVV.

The CDR3 DNA reads TGTGCCAGCAGCTTGGGAGGCAACTCTAACTATGGCTACACCTTC. This sequence encodes CASSLGGNSNYGYTF. This chain joins TRBV5-4 and TRBJ1-2; D is undetermined. The length of the CDR3 is 15 residues. The germline V gene encodes CDR1 SGHNT and CDR2 YYREEE (reference sequence). V dropped 0 bases and J dropped 0 bases, with 9 bases sitting between them.

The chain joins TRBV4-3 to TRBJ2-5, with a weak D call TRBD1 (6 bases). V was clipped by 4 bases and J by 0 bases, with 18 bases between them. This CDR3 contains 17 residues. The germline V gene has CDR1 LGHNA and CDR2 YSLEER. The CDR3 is CASSLQTGTQYQETQYF. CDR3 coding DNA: TGCGCCAGCAGCCTCCAGACAGGTACACAATACCAAGAGACCCAGTACTTC.

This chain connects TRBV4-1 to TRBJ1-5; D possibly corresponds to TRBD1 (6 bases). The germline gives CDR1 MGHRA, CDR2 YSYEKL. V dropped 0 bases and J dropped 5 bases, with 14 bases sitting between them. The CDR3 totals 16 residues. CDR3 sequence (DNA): TGCGCCAGCAGCCAAGAAAATCGAGGGGGATATCAGCCCCAGCATTTT. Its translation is CASSQENRGGYQPQHF.